This T cell receptor (beta chain) was obtained from a study of T cell repertoires in cytomegalovirus infection (dated by TCRdb to between 2018 and 2020). Study-wide context: Donor HLA type was relevant to the analysis, as public TCR beta signatures indicated carriage of CMV infection together with the matching HLA type.

Results and caveats for the whole study, not just this receptor: Carriers of CMV infection plus the relevant HLA type were discriminated by the cumulative frequency of public TCR beta family members in the study cohort and in an independent approximately 350-donor cohort. The ex vivo response was dominated by HLA-C-restricted CMV-specific TCR beta clonotypes, which also provided the single most frequent clonotype in two of eight donors.

The CDR3 runs 10 residues from the cysteine to the phenylalanine. The DNA shown is the 30-base CDR3, in frame from base 1. Sequences DFQATT (CDR1) and SNEGSKA (CDR2) are obtained from the germline V gene (reference sequence). V gives up 1 base and J gives up 7 bases, and the segment between their germline ends measures 4 bases. Sequencing relied on an Illumina HiSeq 1500. The raw public data were reprocessed by TCRdb itself: fastp quality trimming at Q25, MiXCR clonotype calling, in-frame beta chains only. CDR3 protein sequences are deduplicated, and each keeps its most common genes and DNA. Here the sample has some 180,000 distinct CDR3 sequences; approximately 17% occur a single time. Around 27% of the sample is in the top ten clones. Comment on this clonotype: Its antigen specificity is not known. Base qualities are not provided; no much larger clone lies one nucleotide away.

This receptor was taken from a human donor in good health (CMV status not recorded). Some clones in this sample may be carry-over from other donors' samples. Sequenced sample: CD8+ T cells from PBMCs. The V and J genes are TRBV20-1 and TRBJ1-1, with no D gene named confidently. This receptor carries the CDR3 CSARAVEAFF. DNA sequence: TGCAGTGCTAGAGCAGTTGAAGCTTTCTTT.